The 31 T cell receptor beta chains listed next were all sequenced from one sample in a study of naive and memory T cell subsets. Study outcomes and limitations: A few larger clonotypes appeared in naive repertoires, especially CD8, possibly memory cells re-expressing CD45RA.

The antigens for these receptors are not known. The beta constant-region primer was an equimolar mix of two oligonucleotides covering TRBC1 and TRBC2. The ligated cDNA underwent four PCR rounds using SP2 and nested alpha and beta constant-region primers. Using its own MiXCR run on the UMI-ligation and nested PCR reads, TCRdb lists one record per CDR3 protein. The sample yields over 80,000 distinct CDR3 sequences, around 11% seen once. Source material: naive CD4+ T cells from blood. The receptors originated from a human donor in good health.

The rearrangement uses TRBV7-9 and TRBJ2-1, with 7 bases lining up with TRBD2. CDR1 SEHNR and CDR2 FQNEAQ come from the germline V gene (reference sequence). Trimming at V came to 3 bases and at J to 5 bases, leaving 7 bases not matched to a gene. The CDR3 is 15 residues long. The CDR3 bases are TGTGCCAGCAGCTTTACCGGGACTACGGACAATGAGCAGTTCTTC. Translating gives CASSFTGTTDNEQFF.

The chain links TRBV20-1 to TRBJ1-2, with 8 bases that match TRBD1. CDR1 DFQATT and CDR2 SNEGSKA come from the germline V gene (reference sequence). The CDR3 has 14 amino acids. CDR3 in amino acids: CSANPGGANYGYTF. The CDR3 nucleotides are TGCAGCGCCAATCCAGGGGGCGCGAACTATGGCTACACCTTC.

In its sample, this clonotype was seen many times. The chain employs TRBV25-1 and TRBJ2-1; D perhaps matches TRBD1 (5 bases). The CDR3 covers 17 residues. V was clipped by 2 bases and J by 2 bases, with 16 bases between them. Germline lookup yields CDR1 MGHDK and CDR2 SYGVNS. The CDR3 loop reads CASSEIENRPTYNEQFF. CDR3 coding DNA: TGTGCCAGCAGTGAAATCGAGAACAGGCCCACCTACAATGAGCAGTTCTTC. Together with reference TRBV25-1 and TRBJ2-1, the CDR3 gives the full variable domain: EADIYQTPRYLVIGTGKKITLECSQTMGHDKMYWYQQDPGMELHLIHYSYGVNSTEKGDLSSESTVSRIRTEHFPLTLESARPSHTSQYLCASSEIENRPTYNEQFFGPGTRLTVL.

This clonotype showed up just a few times. The chain is built from TRBV12-3 or TRBV12-4 and TRBJ2-3; maybe TRBD2 (6 bases). The CDR3 runs 14 residues. V was cut by 8 bases and J by 4 bases, with 16 bases left in between. The CDR3 DNA sequence: TGTGCCAGCCGAAGAGCGGGTGGGGCAGATACGCAGTATTTT. Translation: CASRRAGGADTQYF.

This clonotype appeared many times. The V gene is TRBV29-1, the J gene TRBJ2-7; 10 bases line up with TRBD1. The V gene end was trimmed by 6 bases and the J gene end by 1 base; junction bases not matched to a gene: 9. Germline V CDR1 and CDR2: SQVTM, ANQGSEA. The CDR3 length is 15 residues. The CDR3 region is CSVLPGTGDSYEQYF. The DNA for the CDR3 is TGCAGCGTATTACCCGGGACAGGGGATTCCTACGAGCAGTACTTC.

This clonotype showed up just a few times. The chain recombines TRBV19 with TRBJ1-5; no clear D. The germline CDR1 and CDR2 sequences are LNHDA and SQIVND (reference sequence). The V end lost 3 bases, the J end lost 0 bases, and 12 bases lay between the germline ends. The CDR3 covers 16 residues. The CDR3 DNA reads TGTGCCAGTAGTATTCGGGAATATTATAGCAATCAGCCCCAGCATTTT. It yields the protein CASSIREYYSNQPQHF.

This clonotype was seen only a few times. This rearrangement joins TRBV4-2 to TRBJ2-7; D remains unclear. V lost 1 base and J 3 bases, leaving 7 bases between the germline ends. The germline V gene encodes CDR1 LGHNA and CDR2 YNFKEQ. The length of the CDR3 is 13 residues. The CDR3 loop is CASSQGRYYEQYF. CDR3 in DNA: TGTGCCAGCAGCCAAGGAAGATACTACGAGCAGTACTTC.

This clonotype was observed a handful of times. The V gene is TRBV6-1, the J gene TRBJ2-7, with TRBD2 matching 9 bases. V lost 2 bases to trimming and J lost 2 bases; unmatched junction nucleotides: 4. The CDR3 runs to 15 residues. Per germline, CDR1 MNHNS and CDR2 SASEGT. Written as DNA, the CDR3 is TGTGCCAGCAGTGAATTAGCGGGAGTCACCTACGAGCAGTACTTC. The encoded protein is CASSELAGVTYEQYF.

The chain combines TRBV28 with TRBJ2-1; 10 bases are a match to TRBD2. With V trimmed by 8 bases and J by 4 bases, 2 bases remained unmatched. Germline loops: CDR1 MDHEN, CDR2 SYDVKM. CDR3 length: 13 residues. This CDR3 reads CASQGLAYNEQFF. CDR3 DNA sequence: TGTGCCAGCCAGGGACTAGCGTACAATGAGCAGTTCTTC.

Many counts were recorded for this clonotype. The V call is TRBV12-3 or TRBV12-4, the J call TRBJ2-1, with 10 bases aligning to TRBD1. The J segment lost 7 bases and the V segment lost 5 bases, leaving 8 bases of the junction unmatched. The CDR3 loop spans 15 amino acids. The CDR3 loop is CASSQTGGLGNEQFF. CDR3 DNA sequence: TGTGCCAGCAGTCAGACAGGGGGCCTTGGGAATGAGCAGTTCTTC.

The CDR3 nucleotides are TGTGCCAGCAGCCAAGCAGGGAGGAATGAGCAGTTCTTC. Protein sequence: CASSQAGRNEQFF. The chain combines TRBV4-2 with TRBJ2-1, with D possibly being TRBD2 (6 bases). CDR3 size: 13 residues. V lost 1 base, J lost 7 bases, and 8 bases lay in between. CDR1 is LGHNA, CDR2 YNFKEQ, per germline.

This clonotype was counted many times. This sequence joins TRBV20-1 and TRBJ1-6, with TRBD1 identical over 7 bases. Trimming removed 0 bases from V and 0 bases from J; junction bases left unmatched: 8. Looked up from germline, CDR1 is DFQATT and CDR2 is SNEGSKA (reference sequence). The CDR3 has 18 amino acids. The CDR3 region has the DNA TGCAGTGCTAGAGAGACAGGGAGAGGTTCCTCCTATAATTCACCCCTCCACTTT. Residues: CSARETGRGSSYNSPLHF.

This clonotype showed up just a few times. V usage is TRBV19 and J usage is TRBJ1-5; D may be TRBD1 (5 bases). CDR3 length: 13 amino acids. Trimming took off 0 bases at V and 5 bases at J, with 5 bases between the two ends. Germline V gene lookup returns CDR1 LNHDA and CDR2 SQIVND (reference sequence). This chain's CDR3 is CASSIDRDQPQHF. The CDR3 region has the DNA TGTGCCAGTAGTATAGACAGGGATCAGCCCCAGCATTTT.

The table lists this clonotype with many counts. Here the CDR3 DNA reads TGTGCCAGCAGCCCACTACAGGGGAAAAGCACCGGGGAGCTGTTTTTT. Amino acids: CASSPLQGKSTGELFF. This chain uses TRBV11-2 with TRBJ2-2, with 7 bases fitting TRBD1. J gave up 4 bases and V 5 bases, and 10 bases lay outside the gene matches. The CDR3 extends over 16 amino acids. The germline V gene encodes CDR1 SGHAT and CDR2 FQNNGV.

The chain couples TRBV7-6 to TRBJ1-4, with D maybe TRBD1 (6 bases). This CDR3 is 16 amino acids long. The germline V gene encodes CDR1 SGHVS and CDR2 FNYEAQ. Trimming removed 1 base at V and 0 bases at J, with 9 bases between. The CDR3 DNA is TGTGCCAGCAGCTTAGGGACAGTGGCAACTAATGAAAAACTGTTTTTT. Protein sequence: CASSLGTVATNEKLFF.

In its sample, this clonotype was seen a few times. The V gene is TRBV20-1, the J gene TRBJ1-5, with D maybe TRBD1 (5 bases). This CDR3 spans 14 amino acids. CDR1 is DFQATT, CDR2 SNEGSKA, per germline (reference sequence). Trimming shortened V by 1 base and J by 3 bases, and 10 bases separated the two germline ends. CDR3 in amino acids: CSARVPGTNQPQHF. Written as DNA, the CDR3 is TGCAGTGCTAGAGTTCCAGGGACCAATCAGCCCCAGCATTTT.

In its sample, this clonotype was seen many times. The chain employs TRBV12-3 or TRBV12-4 and TRBJ1-5; tentative D call: TRBD1 (6 bases). V was trimmed by 6 bases and J by 3 bases, leaving 15 bases between them. CDR3 length equals 15 residues. The CDR3 loop reads CASSQIRDNNQPQHF. The CDR3 DNA reads as TGTGCCAGCAGCCAAATCCGGGACAACAATCAGCCCCAGCATTTT.

V usage is TRBV11-1 and J usage is TRBJ1-1; D gene unclear. Trimming shortened V by 5 bases and J by 3 bases, and 13 bases separated the two germline ends. CDR3 size: 14 residues. Germline loops: CDR1 SGHAT, CDR2 FQDESV (reference sequence). CDR3 sequence (DNA): TGTGCCAGCAGCGTCATCTCCCTCTACACTGAAGCTTTCTTT. Amino acids: CASSVISLYTEAFF.

V gene TRBV6-2 or TRBV6-3 combines with J gene TRBJ2-7, with 9 bases identical to TRBD2. The CDR3 has 16 amino acids. V shed 0 bases, J shed 4 bases, and the junction held 7 bases outside the gene matches. CDR1 is MNHEY, CDR2 SVGEGT, per germline. The chain's CDR3 is CASSYSTAGGGYEQYF. In DNA, the CDR3 is TGTGCCAGCAGTTACTCGACGGCGGGAGGGGGATACGAGCAGTACTTC.

The chain combines TRBV7-2 with TRBJ2-7; the D is unclear. CDR3 length equals 14 residues. The V end was cut by 3 bases, the J end by 1 base, with 10 bases between. CDR1 is SGHTA, CDR2 FQGNSA, per germline. CDR3 DNA: TGTGCCAGCAGCTTCCAGAGAAATTCCTACGAGCAGTACTTC. Translation: CASSFQRNSYEQYF.

In its sample, this clonotype was seen many times. This sequence joins TRBV5-1 and TRBJ2-5, with TRBD1 identical over 8 bases. Per the germline V gene, CDR1 is SGHRS and CDR2 is YFSETQ. The V gene end was trimmed by 1 base and the J gene end by 3 bases; junction bases not matched to a gene: 2. The CDR3 runs 14 residues. The CDR3 nucleotides read TGCGCCAGCAGCTTGTCGACAGGGGAAGAGACCCAGTACTTC. Protein sequence: CASSLSTGEETQYF.

The table lists this clonotype with a few counts. The chain couples TRBV27 to TRBJ2-3, with a possible D match to TRBD2 (6 bases). The CDR3 totals 14 residues. Germline V gene lookup returns CDR1 MNHEY and CDR2 SMNVEV (reference sequence). Trimming removed 5 bases from V and 7 bases from J, with 16 bases in between. In DNA, the CDR3 is TGTGCCAGCAGTCTCCTGGAGGGCGGGAATACGCAGTATTTT. This gives the protein CASSLLEGGNTQYF.

This clonotype was observed many times. The chain employs TRBV6-6 and TRBJ1-6; D unclear. Trimming removed 0 bases from V and 16 bases from J, with 13 bases in between. The CDR3 runs to 13 residues. Germline V gene lookup returns CDR1 MNHNY and CDR2 SVGAGI (reference sequence). This chain's CDR3 is CASSYSDGGKLHF. The DNA for the CDR3 is TGTGCCAGCAGTTACTCTGATGGAGGTAAACTCCACTTT.

This clonotype was detected many times. This chain links TRBV28 with TRBJ2-7; 7 bases line up with TRBD1. Germline V gene lookup returns CDR1 MDHEN and CDR2 SYDVKM. J was trimmed by 1 base and V by 9 bases; bases with no gene match: 3. The CDR3 spans 12 residues. The CDR3 DNA reads as TGTGCCAGTACAGGGGTGTCCTACGAGCAGTACTTC. Translated, it gives CASTGVSYEQYF.

This clonotype turned up a few times. V gene TRBV29-1 combines with J gene TRBJ2-5, with D maybe TRBD2 (5 bases). The CDR3 loop spans 13 amino acids. Trimming stripped 6 bases from V and 5 bases from J, with 16 bases between. CDR1 and CDR2 (germline): SQVTM, ANQGSEA. The CDR3 is CSVGGPRGETQYF. In DNA, the CDR3 is TGCAGCGTAGGCGGACCCCGAGGGGAGACCCAGTACTTC.

This clonotype was counted between two and nine times. This chain joins TRBV12-3 or TRBV12-4 and TRBJ1-2; possible D gene TRBD1, 6 bases. Trimming left V 3 bases short and J 5 bases short, with 13 bases between. The CDR3 runs to 14 residues. DNA of the CDR3: TGTGCCAGCAGTTTCCCAGGGGTCGGGTATGGCTACACCTTC. Protein product: CASSFPGVGYGYTF.

V gene TRBV12-3 or TRBV12-4 combines with J gene TRBJ1-3, with D unclear. The CDR3 runs 14 residues. V lost 3 bases and J 3 bases, leaving 9 bases between the germline ends. CDR3 nucleotide sequence: TGTGCCAGCAGTTTTGCCAGAAATGGAAACACCATATATTTT. Protein product: CASSFARNGNTIYF.

This clonotype was detected only a few times. This chain connects TRBV20-1 to TRBJ2-7; TRBD2 is a possible D gene (5 bases). The germline CDR1 and CDR2 sequences are DFQATT and SNEGSKA (reference sequence). Between the trimmed V and J ends, which lost 0 bases and 5 bases, there was a span of 14 bases. This CDR3 is 14 amino acids long. The CDR3 nucleotides read TGCAGTGCTAGAGAAATCGGGATAGCAGACGAGCAGTACTTC. Amino acids: CSAREIGIADEQYF.

This sequence joins TRBV20-1 and TRBJ1-2; D ambiguous. CDR3 length equals 13 residues. Trimming took 0 bases from V and 5 from J, leaving 10 bases between them. Looked up from germline, CDR1 is DFQATT and CDR2 is SNEGSKA (reference sequence). The CDR3 region has the DNA TGCAGTGCTAGAGATCCGGGTTCATATGGCTACACCTTC. Amino acids: CSARDPGSYGYTF.

The rearrangement links TRBV12-3 or TRBV12-4 to TRBJ2-3, with no clear D. The CDR3 has 14 residues. Trimming took 0 bases from V and 2 from J, leaving 6 bases between them. The CDR3 DNA follows: TGTGCCAGCAGTTTAGCCTGGATCACAGATACGCAGTATTTT. Its translation: CASSLAWITDTQYF.

This chain links TRBV19 with TRBJ1-5; D not resolved. Germline CDR1 LNHDA, CDR2 SQIVND (reference sequence). The CDR3 contains 15 residues. V dropped 7 bases and J dropped 2 bases, with 15 bases sitting between them. The CDR3 DNA sequence: TGTGCCAGTAAAGAGGAGATCGGCGGCAATCAGCCCCAGCATTTT. This translates into CASKEEIGGNQPQHF.